Below are 18 T cell receptor beta chains sequenced from a single sample in a study of T cell clones after liver transplantation. Assay used: immunoSEQ multiplex PCR; TCRdb lists only in-frame clones, some missing. The data contain 93,000 or so clones, about 88% of them singletons. The sample here was CD4+ T cells from blood, taken approximately 50 months after liver transplant. These receptors originate from a human patient who received a liver transplant. The graft donor may have contributed some T cells.

This clone was seen only once. The chain combines TRBV27 with TRBJ2-7; D possibly corresponds to TRBD2 (5 bases). V lost 8 bases, J lost 5 bases, and 19 bases lay in between. The CDR3 length is 14 residues. Germline loops: CDR1 MNHEY, CDR2 SMNVEV (reference sequence). In DNA, the CDR3 is TGTGCCAGCCGTCGATTAGCGTCACCCGACGAGCAGTACTTC. Translation: CASRRLASPDEQYF.

The gene calls are TRBV11-2 and TRBJ2-7, with a possible D match to TRBD1 (6 bases). Deletions cut 2 bases from V and 0 bases from J, with 14 bases between. This CDR3 has 16 residues. Per the germline V gene, CDR1 is SGHAT and CDR2 is FQNNGV. DNA for the CDR3: TGTGCCAGCAGCTTAAGGGGGTTAGTCCCCTCCTACGAGCAGTACTTC. It codes for CASSLRGLVPSYEQYF.

The chain uses TRBV7-9 and TRBJ1-1; D may be TRBD1 (5 bases). CDR3 size: 13 residues. Germline assignment: CDR1 SEHNR and CDR2 FQNEAQ (reference sequence). V was clipped by 0 bases and J by 8 bases, with 10 bases between them. The CDR3 nucleotides read TGTGCCAGCAGCTTAGCCCGACAGTGGGAAGCTTTCTTT. Translation: CASSLARQWEAFF. Combining the CDR3 with reference TRBV7-9 and TRBJ1-1 gives the whole variable domain DTGVSQNPRHKITKRGQNVTFRCDPISEHNRLYWYRQTLGQGPEFLTYFQNEAQLEKSRLLSDRFSAERPKGSFSTLEIQRTEQGDSAMYLCASSLARQWEAFFGQGTRLTVV.

The rearrangement uses TRBV7-2 and TRBJ2-7, with D hard to call. This CDR3 comprises 12 residues. V was shortened by 2 bases and J by 7 bases, with 9 bases between the two germline ends. Germline V gene lookup returns CDR1 SGHTA and CDR2 FQGNSA. CDR3 nucleotides: TGTGCCAGCAGCTTAACCCTGTTGGAGCAGTACTTC. Its translation: CASSLTLLEQYF.

This rearrangement joins TRBV5-1 to TRBJ2-5; D remains ambiguous. The CDR3 loop spans 15 amino acids. Trimming left V 1 base short and J 2 bases short, with 12 bases between. Germline assignment: CDR1 SGHRS and CDR2 YFSETQ. CDR3: CASSLYSAAQETQYF. DNA of the CDR3: TGCGCCAGCAGCTTGTATTCCGCGGCGCAAGAGACCCAGTACTTC. The full variable domain, rest sourced from reference TRBV5-1 and TRBJ2-5, is KAGVTQTPRYLIKTRGQQVTLSCSPISGHRSVSWYQQTPGQGLQFLFEYFSETQRNKGNFPGRFSGRQFSNSRSEMNVSTLELGDSALYLCASSLYSAAQETQYFGPGTRLLVL.

V and J are TRBV7-2 and TRBJ2-7, with a possible D match to TRBD1 (6 bases). The CDR3 loop spans 12 amino acids. Per the germline V gene, CDR1 is SGHTA and CDR2 is FQGNSA. V shed 5 bases and J shed 4 bases, with 9 bases lying between them. In nucleotides, the CDR3 is TGTGCCAGCAGCGAGGACAGATACGAGCAGTACTTC. Its translation: CASSEDRYEQYF.

The chain joins TRBV2 to TRBJ1-5; possibly TRBD1 for D (5 bases). Trimming removed 1 base from V and 3 bases from J, with 7 bases in between. The CDR3 has 14 amino acids. In germline, CDR1 is SNHLY, CDR2 FYNNEI. CDR3 region: CASSEGQNNQPQHF. CDR3 DNA sequence: TGTGCCAGCAGTGAAGGACAGAACAATCAGCCCCAGCATTTT.

The rearrangement links TRBV9 to TRBJ2-5; 7 bases line up with TRBD2. V lost 0 bases, J lost 3 bases, and 8 bases stayed unmatched. From germline, CDR1 is SGDLS and CDR2 YYNGEE. The CDR3 covers 16 residues. CDR3 region: CASSVVPSGPEETQYF. CDR3 bases: TGTGCCAGCAGCGTAGTTCCTAGCGGACCCGAAGAGACCCAGTACTTC.

V usage is TRBV5-6 and J usage is TRBJ2-5, with D perhaps TRBD2 (5 bases). V lost 0 bases, J lost 5 bases, and 11 bases lay in between. Germline V CDR1 and CDR2: SGHDT, YYEEEE. CDR3 length: 14 residues. The CDR3 region has the DNA TGTGCCAGCAGCTTGGTGAGCAGAGGGGAGACCCAGTACTTC. This codes for CASSLVSRGETQYF.

The chain combines TRBV9 with TRBJ1-4, with 9 bases matching TRBD1. V dropped 5 bases and J dropped 8; count of bases not matched to a gene: 7. This CDR3 contains 14 residues. CDR1 is SGDLS, CDR2 YYNGEE, per germline. DNA for the CDR3: TGTGCCAGCAGTAGGGGGGACAGGGACGAAAAACTGTTTTTT. As protein: CASSRGDRDEKLFF.

This chain connects TRBV4-3 to TRBJ1-5, with TRBD1 identical over 9 bases. Trimming at V came to 0 bases and at J to 4 bases, leaving 7 bases not matched to a gene. Germline V lookup: CDR1 LGHNA, CDR2 YSLEER. The length of the CDR3 is 17 residues. The CDR3 protein is CASSQDFGTGQNQPQHF. The CDR3 DNA sequence: TGCGCCAGCAGCCAAGATTTCGGGACAGGGCAAAATCAGCCCCAGCATTTT.

This chain uses TRBV11-2 with TRBJ2-7; no reliable D call. V lost 1 base, J lost 1 base, and 5 bases lay in between. The CDR3 totals 13 residues. CDR1 is SGHAT, CDR2 FQNNGV, per germline. Here the CDR3 reads CASSLAASYEQYF. In DNA form, the CDR3 reads TGTGCCAGCAGCTTAGCAGCGTCCTACGAGCAGTACTTC.

CDR3 sequence (DNA): TGCGCCAGCAGCTTGGCCCGGGGGACAGGTTCTGGAAACACCATATATTTT. Its protein is CASSLARGTGSGNTIYF. The rearrangement joins TRBV5-1 to TRBJ1-3; 8 bases are a match to TRBD1. The junction had 6 bases not matched to a gene; V was cut back by 0 bases and J by 1 base. Germline V lookup: CDR1 SGHRS, CDR2 YFSETQ. This CDR3 has 17 residues.

The rearrangement joins TRBV2 to TRBJ2-2, with D perhaps assigned TRBD1 or TRBD2 (6 bases each). In germline, CDR1 is SNHLY, CDR2 FYNNEI. CDR3 length: 14 amino acids. V lost 5 bases and J lost 5, with 12 bases in between. This chain's CDR3 is CASSRGAGTGELFF. For the CDR3, the DNA is TGTGCCAGCAGTAGGGGGGCAGGGACCGGGGAGCTGTTTTTT.

The J gene is TRBJ2-7, the V gene TRBV5-1; unclear D gene. CDR1 is SGHRS, CDR2 YFSETQ, per germline. The CDR3 sequence is 15 residues long. Trimming left V 1 base short and J 1 base short, with 12 bases between. DNA for the CDR3: TGCGCCAGCAGCTTGATCTGGGAAAAGTCCTACGAGCAGTACTTC. As protein: CASSLIWEKSYEQYF.

The rearrangement links TRBV2 to TRBJ2-7; D call uncertain. Between the trimmed V and J ends, which lost 8 bases and 6 bases, there was a span of 14 bases. CDR1 and CDR2 (germline): SNHLY, FYNNEI. The CDR3 has 12 residues. This CDR3 reads CASGSVDREQYF. As DNA, the CDR3 is TGTGCCAGCGGCTCAGTGGATCGCGAGCAGTACTTC.

This clone came up a few times. The CDR3 here is CASSLGTGSITDTQYF. The CDR3 nucleotides read TGCGCCAGCAGCCTGGGGACAGGGAGTATCACAGATACGCAGTATTTT. V usage is TRBV5-1 and J usage is TRBJ2-3, with 9 bases that match TRBD1. Germline CDR1 SGHRS, CDR2 YFSETQ. The CDR3 is 16 residues long. Losses at the gene ends were 4 bases for V and 2 bases for J; bases not matched to a gene: 8.

The gene calls are TRBV28 and TRBJ1-5; 8 nucleotides align to TRBD1. From germline, CDR1 is MDHEN and CDR2 SYDVKM. V dropped 6 bases and J dropped 5; count of bases not matched to a gene: 9. The CDR3 runs to 15 residues. The CDR3 nucleotides read TGTGCCAGCAGCCCTTGGACAGGGAGCGATCAGCCCCAGCATTTT. It specifies CASSPWTGSDQPQHF.